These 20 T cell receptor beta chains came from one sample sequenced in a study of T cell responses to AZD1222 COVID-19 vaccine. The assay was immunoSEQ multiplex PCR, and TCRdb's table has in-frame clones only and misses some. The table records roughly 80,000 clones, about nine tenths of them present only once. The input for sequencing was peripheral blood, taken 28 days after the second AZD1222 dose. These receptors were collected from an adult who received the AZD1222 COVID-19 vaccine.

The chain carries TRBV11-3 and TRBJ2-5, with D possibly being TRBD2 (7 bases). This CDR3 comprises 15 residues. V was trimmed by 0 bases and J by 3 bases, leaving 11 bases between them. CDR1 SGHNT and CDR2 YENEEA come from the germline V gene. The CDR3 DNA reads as TGTGCCAGCAGCTTAGAGGGGGCGGGAGAAGAGACCCAGTACTTC. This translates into CASSLEGAGEETQYF.

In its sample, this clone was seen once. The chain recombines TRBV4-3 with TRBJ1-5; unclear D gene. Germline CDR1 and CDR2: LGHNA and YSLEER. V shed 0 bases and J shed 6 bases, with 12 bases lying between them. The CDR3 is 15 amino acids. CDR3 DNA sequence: TGCGCCAGCAGCCAAGATAGAGGCAAGGCTCAGCCCCAGCATTTT. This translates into CASSQDRGKAQPQHF.

CDR3 sequence: CASSQDRGTRMDGYTF. Here the CDR3 DNA reads TGTGCCAGCAGCCAAGATCGGGGAACTAGAATGGATGGCTACACCTTC. This chain connects TRBV3-1 (or the pseudogene TRBV3-2) to TRBJ1-2; D is uncertain. The CDR3 loop spans 16 amino acids. Between the trimmed V and J ends, which lost 0 bases and 6 bases, there was a span of 17 bases. In germline, CDR1 is LGHDT, CDR2 YNNKEL (reference sequence).

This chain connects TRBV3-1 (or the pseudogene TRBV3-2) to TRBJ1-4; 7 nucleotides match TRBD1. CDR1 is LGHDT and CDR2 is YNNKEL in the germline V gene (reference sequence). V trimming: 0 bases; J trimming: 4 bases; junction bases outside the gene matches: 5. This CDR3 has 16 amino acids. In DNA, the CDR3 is TGTGCCAGCAGCCAAGATCCAGGGGGTCTTAATGAAAAACTGTTTTTT. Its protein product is CASSQDPGGLNEKLFF.

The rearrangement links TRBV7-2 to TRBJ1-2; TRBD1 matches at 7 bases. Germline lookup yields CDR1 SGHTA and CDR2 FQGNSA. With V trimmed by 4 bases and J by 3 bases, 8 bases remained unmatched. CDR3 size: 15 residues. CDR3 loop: CASSSRSGQDYGYTF. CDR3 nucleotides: TGTGCCAGCAGCTCTAGGTCCGGACAGGACTATGGCTACACCTTC.

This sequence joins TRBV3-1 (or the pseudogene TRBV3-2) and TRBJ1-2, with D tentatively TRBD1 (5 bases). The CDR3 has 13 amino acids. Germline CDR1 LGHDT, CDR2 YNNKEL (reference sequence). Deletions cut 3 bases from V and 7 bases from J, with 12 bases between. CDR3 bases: TGTGCCAGCAGCCAGGCGGGGGAGGGTGGCTACACCTTC. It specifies CASSQAGEGGYTF.

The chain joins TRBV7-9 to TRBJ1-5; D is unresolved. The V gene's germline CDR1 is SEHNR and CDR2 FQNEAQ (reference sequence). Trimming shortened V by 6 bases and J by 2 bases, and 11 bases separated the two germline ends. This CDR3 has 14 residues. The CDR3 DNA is TGTGCCAGCAGTTTAAAGGGCGGCAATCAGCCCCAGCATTTT. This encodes CASSLKGGNQPQHF.

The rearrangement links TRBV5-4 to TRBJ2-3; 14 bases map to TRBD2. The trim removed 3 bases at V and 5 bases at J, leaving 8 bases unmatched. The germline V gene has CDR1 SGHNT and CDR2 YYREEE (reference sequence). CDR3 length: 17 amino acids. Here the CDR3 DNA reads TGTGCCAGCAGCTACGGGACTAGCGGGAGTCTGTTAGATACGCAGTATTTT. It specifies CASSYGTSGSLLDTQYF.

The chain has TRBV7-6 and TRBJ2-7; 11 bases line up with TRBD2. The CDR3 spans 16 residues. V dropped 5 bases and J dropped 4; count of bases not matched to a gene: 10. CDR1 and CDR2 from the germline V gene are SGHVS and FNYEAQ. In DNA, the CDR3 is TGTGCCAGCAGCGTAACGACCGGGACTAGCGGATACGAGCAGTACTTC. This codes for CASSVTTGTSGYEQYF. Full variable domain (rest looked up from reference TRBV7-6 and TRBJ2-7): GAGVSQSPRYKVTKRGQDVALRCDPISGHVSLYWYRQALGQGPEFLTYFNYEAQQDKSGLPNDRFSAERPEGSISTLTIQRTEQRDSAMYRCASSVTTGTSGYEQYFGPGTRLTVT.

The CDR3 protein is CASSVDANEKLFF. CDR3 coding DNA: TGTGCCAGCAGCGTAGACGCTAATGAAAAACTGTTTTTT. V gene TRBV9 combines with J gene TRBJ1-4; D is uncertain. The germline V gene has CDR1 SGDLS and CDR2 YYNGEE. The V gene lost 0 bases and the J gene lost 3 bases, with 3 bases spanning the gap. CDR3 length equals 13 residues.

The CDR3 region is CASSIDPQPNTEAFF. The CDR3 region has the DNA TGTGCCAGTAGTATAGATCCCCAGCCGAACACTGAAGCTTTCTTT. The J gene is TRBJ1-1, the V gene TRBV19; no reliable D call. CDR1 is LNHDA and CDR2 is SQIVND in the germline V gene (reference sequence). V was shortened by 0 bases and J by 1 base, with 9 bases between the two germline ends. The CDR3 runs to 15 residues.

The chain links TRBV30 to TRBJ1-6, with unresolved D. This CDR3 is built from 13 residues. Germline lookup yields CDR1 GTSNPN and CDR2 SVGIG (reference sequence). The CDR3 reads CASTRRHNSPLHF. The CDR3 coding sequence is TGTGCTTCGACCAGGAGGCATAATTCACCCCTCCACTTT. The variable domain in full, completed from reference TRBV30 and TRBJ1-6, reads SQTIHQWPATLVQPVGSPLSLECTVEGTSNPNLYWYRQAAGRGLQLLFYSVGIGQISSEVPQNLSASRPQDRQFILSSKKLLLSDSGFYLCASTRRHNSPLHFGNGTRLTVT.

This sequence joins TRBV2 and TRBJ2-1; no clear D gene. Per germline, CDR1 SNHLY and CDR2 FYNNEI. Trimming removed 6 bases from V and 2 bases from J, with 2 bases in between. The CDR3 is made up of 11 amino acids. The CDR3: CASRAYNEQFF. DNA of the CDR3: TGTGCCAGCAGAGCCTACAATGAGCAGTTCTTC.

The CDR3 nucleotides read TGTGCCAGCAGTGACTCGCGCGACTCTAGCACAGATACGCAGTATTTT. Translating gives CASSDSRDSSTDTQYF. This chain connects TRBV6-4 to TRBJ2-3; D not resolved. V was cut by 0 bases and J by 0 bases, with 10 bases left in between. Per germline, CDR1 MRHNA and CDR2 SNTAGT. This CDR3 is built from 16 residues.

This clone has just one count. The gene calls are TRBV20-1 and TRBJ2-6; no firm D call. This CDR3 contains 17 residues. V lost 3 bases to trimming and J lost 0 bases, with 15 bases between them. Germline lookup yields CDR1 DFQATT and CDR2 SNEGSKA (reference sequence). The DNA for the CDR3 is TGCAGTGCTAGTGGGCCGCAGGTCGTCTCTGGGGCCAACGTCCTGACTTTC. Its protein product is CSASGPQVVSGANVLTF.

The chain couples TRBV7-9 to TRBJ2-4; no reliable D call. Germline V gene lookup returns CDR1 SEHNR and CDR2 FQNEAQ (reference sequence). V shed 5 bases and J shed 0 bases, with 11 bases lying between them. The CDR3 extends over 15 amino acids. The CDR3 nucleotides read TGTGCCAGCAGCCCAGGCGGCGGAGCCAAAAACATTCAGTACTTC. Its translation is CASSPGGGAKNIQYF.

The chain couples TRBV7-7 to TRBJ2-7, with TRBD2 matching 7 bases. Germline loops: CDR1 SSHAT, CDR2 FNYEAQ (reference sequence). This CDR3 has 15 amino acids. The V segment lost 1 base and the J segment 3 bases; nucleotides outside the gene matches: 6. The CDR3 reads CASSLEGGPNYEQYF. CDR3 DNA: TGTGCCAGCAGCTTAGAGGGAGGGCCCAACTACGAGCAGTACTTC.

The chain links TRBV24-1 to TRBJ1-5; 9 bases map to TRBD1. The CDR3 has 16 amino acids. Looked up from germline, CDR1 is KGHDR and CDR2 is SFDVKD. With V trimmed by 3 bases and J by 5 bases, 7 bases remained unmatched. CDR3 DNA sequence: TGTGCCACCAGTGATACCGGGACAGGGCTCGATCAGCCCCAGCATTTT. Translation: CATSDTGTGLDQPQHF.

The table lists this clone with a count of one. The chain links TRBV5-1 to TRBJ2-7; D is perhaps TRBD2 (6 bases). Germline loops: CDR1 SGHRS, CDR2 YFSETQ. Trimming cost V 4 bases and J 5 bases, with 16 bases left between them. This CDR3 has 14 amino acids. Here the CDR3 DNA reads TGCGCCAGCAGCCCCCGGAGGGTGGGGAACGAGCAGTACTTC. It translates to CASSPRRVGNEQYF.

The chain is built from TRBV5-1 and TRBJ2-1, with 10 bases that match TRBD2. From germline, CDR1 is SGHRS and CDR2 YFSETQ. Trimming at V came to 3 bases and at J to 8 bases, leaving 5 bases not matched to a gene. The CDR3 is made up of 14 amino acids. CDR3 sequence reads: CASSSSGGAYEQFF. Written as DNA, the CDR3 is TGCGCCAGCAGCTCAAGCGGGGGGGCCTATGAGCAGTTCTTC.